The 25 T cell receptor beta chains in this list originate from one sample, sequenced in a study of post-analysis software for immune sequencing data. General study results and limits: Patients carried roughly 5 TRBV segments more frequently than controls did, and TRBV5-6, TRBV5-1 and TRBV20-1 were among them.

The library was made from cDNA and included unique molecular identifiers. TCRdb itself ran the PCR reads through MiXCR, one entry per CDR3 protein. Of about 820,000 distinct CDR3 sequences in the sample, approximately 50% are singletons; the top ten hold around 4.5%. Antigens of these TCRs are unknown. Sequenced material: blood. The receptors here all came from a girl aged 5 to 17 with multiple sclerosis.

V and J are TRBV5-1 and TRBJ2-5; a possible D gene is TRBD1 (5 bases). The CDR3 has 14 residues. Looked up from germline, CDR1 is SGHRS and CDR2 is YFSETQ. Trimming pared 0 bases from V and 2 bases from J, leaving 8 bases between. The CDR3 reads CASSLGQNQETQYF. The DNA for the CDR3 is TGCGCCAGCAGCTTGGGACAGAATCAAGAGACCCAGTACTTC.

This chain uses TRBV20-1 with TRBJ1-2; tentative D call: TRBD1 (6 bases). The germline CDR1 and CDR2 sequences are DFQATT and SNEGSKA (reference sequence). The CDR3 contains 13 residues. V was pared by 4 bases and J by 3 bases, with 12 bases between. The CDR3 here is CSAMGGADYGYTF. CDR3 nucleotides: TGCAGTGCTATGGGGGGCGCAGACTATGGCTACACCTTC.

The CDR3 DNA follows: TGTGCCAGCAGTTTAAGGGGACAGGGTTACAATGAGCAGTTCTTC. This gives the protein CASSLRGQGYNEQFF. This rearrangement joins TRBV12-3 or TRBV12-4 to TRBJ2-1; 9 bases match TRBD1. V lost 2 bases and J lost 4; bases outside the gene matches: 3. The CDR3 is 15 residues long.

This chain uses TRBV29-1 with TRBJ2-3; D is perhaps TRBD2 (6 bases). V dropped 2 bases and J dropped 1 base, with 13 bases sitting between them. CDR1 and CDR2 (germline): SQVTM, ANQGSEA. CDR3 length equals 15 residues. The CDR3 reads CSVELEGSGTDTQYF. In nucleotides, the CDR3 is TGCAGCGTTGAATTGGAGGGCTCGGGCACAGATACGCAGTATTTT.

The genes are TRBV6-6 and TRBJ2-7, with TRBD2 as a possible D gene (6 bases). Germline CDR1 and CDR2: MNHNY and SVGAGI (reference sequence). Trimming took 4 bases from V and 0 from J, leaving 10 bases between them. The CDR3 spans 14 residues. In nucleotides, the CDR3 is TGTGCCAGCAGTTGGCCGACTAGCTCCTACGAGCAGTACTTC. Protein product: CASSWPTSSYEQYF.

This chain joins TRBV7-6 and TRBJ2-1; 8 bases map to TRBD1. Trimming at V came to 4 bases and at J to 4 bases, leaving 15 bases not matched to a gene. The CDR3 is 18 amino acids. In germline, CDR1 is SGHVS, CDR2 FNYEAQ. CDR3 in DNA: TGTGCCAGCAGCTCCAACCGGCTTACGGGACAGGCTTACAATGAGCAGTTCTTC. Its translation is CASSSNRLTGQAYNEQFF.

This clonotype has just a few counts. The rearrangement uses TRBV6-5 and TRBJ2-3; TRBD2 agrees at 11 bases. V lost 5 bases, J lost 5 bases, and 9 bases stayed unmatched. The CDR3 consists of 16 residues. Germline-derived CDR1 and CDR2 are MNHEY and SVGAGI. DNA of the CDR3: TGTGCCAGCAGTCTCGGGACTAGCGGAACACTAGATACGCAGTATTTT. Translated, it gives CASSLGTSGTLDTQYF.

This clonotype was counted a few times. V gene TRBV10-3 combines with J gene TRBJ1-5; TRBD1 aligns across 8 bases. The junction had 4 bases not matched to a gene; V was cut back by 2 bases and J by 4 bases. The CDR3 covers 15 residues. The germline V gene has CDR1 ENHRY and CDR2 SYGVKD. CDR3 sequence: CAISEGQGANQPQHF. The DNA for the CDR3 is TGTGCCATCAGTGAGGGACAGGGTGCTAATCAGCCCCAGCATTTT.

The rearrangement links TRBV24-1 to TRBJ2-3; the D is unclear. Germline assignment: CDR1 KGHDR and CDR2 SFDVKD. V gave up 4 bases and J gave up 2 bases, with 12 bases separating them. The CDR3 contains 15 residues. The chain's CDR3 is CATSDPNFNTDTQYF. In DNA, the CDR3 is TGTGCCACCAGTGACCCTAACTTTAACACAGATACGCAGTATTTT.

The V and J genes are TRBV7-3 and TRBJ2-4; 7 bases line up with TRBD1. Germline V CDR1 and CDR2: SGHTA, FQGTGA. V lost 4 bases and J lost 13; bases outside the gene matches: 13. This CDR3 has 14 residues. CDR3 loop: CASSSNSGGREQYF. DNA for the CDR3: TGTGCCAGCAGCTCAAACTCAGGGGGAAGAGAGCAGTACTTC.

The V and J genes are TRBV4-2 and TRBJ2-7; D ambiguous. This CDR3 is built from 16 residues. The V and J ends lost 0 bases and 0 bases respectively, with 12 bases between them. Germline V gene lookup returns CDR1 LGHNA and CDR2 YNFKEQ. The CDR3 here is CASSQDWQTRSYEQYF. DNA for the CDR3: TGTGCCAGCAGCCAAGACTGGCAGACGCGCTCCTACGAGCAGTACTTC.

The chain uses TRBV7-9 and TRBJ2-7; 7 bases fit TRBD2. Germline V gives CDR1 SEHNR, CDR2 FQNEAQ (reference sequence). Trimming at V came to 1 base and at J to 0 bases, leaving 3 bases not matched to a gene. This CDR3 has 15 residues. This CDR3 reads CASSLGGLHSYEQYF. The DNA for the CDR3 is TGTGCCAGCAGCTTAGGGGGACTACACTCCTACGAGCAGTACTTC.

This clonotype was seen more than once but under ten times. This chain connects TRBV15 to TRBJ1-2; TRBD1 is a possible D gene (5 bases). Germline CDR1 LNHNV, CDR2 YYDKDF (reference sequence). Trimming pared 3 bases from V and 4 bases from J, leaving 18 bases between. The CDR3 runs to 16 residues. The CDR3, as DNA: TGTGCCACCAGCAGCCAAGGGGCAGAAATAACCTATGGCTACACCTTC. This gives the protein CATSSQGAEITYGYTF.

The V gene is TRBV29-1, the J gene TRBJ1-2; 8 bases are shared with TRBD1. The CDR3 consists of 15 residues. V shed 6 bases and J 4 bases; nucleotides not matched to a gene: 13. Germline V lookup: CDR1 SQVTM, CDR2 ANQGSEA. DNA for the CDR3: TGCAGCGTCACTACCGGACAGGGAGGTAGCTATGGCTACACCTTC. Protein product: CSVTTGQGGSYGYTF.

The rearrangement uses TRBV7-3 and TRBJ2-1; D is possibly TRBD1 or TRBD2 (6 bases each). V shed 5 bases and J shed 5 bases, with 22 bases lying between them. Per germline, CDR1 SGHTA and CDR2 FQGTGA. The CDR3 totals 17 residues. The CDR3 protein is CASSPRGGRGVNNEQFF. Written as DNA, the CDR3 is TGTGCCAGCAGCCCACGTGGGGGGCGCGGGGTCAACAATGAGCAGTTCTTC.

The CDR3 coding sequence is TGTGCCAGCTCATCCGGGACAGCCAGCGAAAAACTGTTTTTT. This translates into CASSSGTASEKLFF. The genes are TRBV6-4 and TRBJ1-4, with 7 bases lining up with TRBD1. Trimming at V came to 8 bases and at J to 8 bases, leaving 11 bases not matched to a gene. This CDR3 contains 14 residues. Germline CDR1 reads MRHNA; CDR2 reads SNTAGT.

CDR3 DNA: TGTGCCAGCAGCGTGTTAAGCGGGGGAGAGACCCAGTACTTC. Amino acid sequence: CASSVLSGGETQYF. The chain has TRBV7-9 and TRBJ2-5, with 8 bases that match TRBD2. The CDR3 is 14 residues long. From germline, CDR1 is SEHNR and CDR2 FQNEAQ (reference sequence). V shed 5 bases and J 4 bases; nucleotides not matched to a gene: 6.

The rearrangement joins TRBV5-1 to TRBJ1-4, with D tentatively TRBD1 (5 bases). Germline CDR1 reads SGHRS; CDR2 reads YFSETQ. The V end was cut by 4 bases, the J end by 8 bases, with 12 bases between. This CDR3 has 13 residues. This CDR3 reads CASSPTGEEKLFF. The CDR3 region has the DNA TGCGCCAGCAGCCCGACGGGGGAGGAAAAACTGTTTTTT.

The V call is TRBV11-3, the J call TRBJ2-1, with TRBD2 matching over 10 bases. V lost 3 bases and J lost 8; bases outside the gene matches: 7. The length of the CDR3 is 15 residues. Germline lookup yields CDR1 SGHNT and CDR2 YENEEA. CDR3 in amino acids: CASSFGLAGVHEQFF. The CDR3 DNA sequence: TGTGCCAGCAGCTTCGGGCTAGCGGGAGTTCATGAGCAGTTCTTC.

The CDR3, as DNA: TGCGCCAGCAGCGGTCTCGCGGGAAAGACAGATACGCAGTATTTT. Translating gives CASSGLAGKTDTQYF. The chain joins TRBV5-1 to TRBJ2-3; D is possibly TRBD2 (6 bases). Germline-derived CDR1 and CDR2 are SGHRS and YFSETQ. V gave up 4 bases and J gave up 3 bases, with 15 bases separating them. The CDR3 runs to 15 residues.

The chain links TRBV7-3 to TRBJ2-1; 14 positions match TRBD2. The J call may not be correct, given that the DNA end is closer to TRBJ2-7. The CDR3 contains 15 residues. Germline V CDR1 and CDR2: SGHTA, FQGTGA. In nucleotides, the CDR3 is TGTGCCAGCAGGCAGACTAGCGGGAGGGCCGGGGAGCAGTACTTC. Translation: CASRQTSGRAGEQYF.

This rearrangement joins TRBV6-5 to TRBJ2-7, with TRBD1 identical over 10 bases. This CDR3 spans 16 amino acids. V dropped 5 bases and J dropped 4; count of bases not matched to a gene: 11. Per germline, CDR1 MNHEY and CDR2 SVGAGI. The CDR3 loop reads CASSPKDWDRGYEQYF. CDR3 sequence (DNA): TGTGCCAGCAGTCCTAAAGATTGGGACAGGGGTTACGAGCAGTACTTC.

The chain is built from TRBV20-1 and TRBJ2-3; TRBD2 might be the D (6 bases). Germline CDR1 DFQATT, CDR2 SNEGSKA (reference sequence). V lost 1 base to trimming and J lost 9 bases, with 11 bases between them. This CDR3 is built from 12 residues. As DNA, the CDR3 is TGCAGTGCTAGAGGCCAAGCGGGCACGCAGTATTTT. It is translated as CSARGQAGTQYF.

The V gene is TRBV5-1, the J gene TRBJ1-1; D not certain. This CDR3 contains 15 residues. The V end lost 3 bases, the J end lost 0 bases, and 12 bases lay between the germline ends. Germline-derived CDR1 and CDR2 are SGHRS and YFSETQ. For the CDR3, the DNA is TGCGCCAGCAGCTGGATGGGGATCATGAACACTGAAGCTTTCTTT. Amino acids: CASSWMGIMNTEAFF.

The chain links TRBV29-1 to TRBJ2-7; either TRBD1 or TRBD2 may supply D (5 bases each). CDR3 length equals 13 residues. Trimming shortened V by 7 bases and J by 7 bases, and 20 bases separated the two germline ends. The germline gives CDR1 SQVTM, CDR2 ANQGSEA. The CDR3 spells CSASEPGLGEQYF. CDR3 coding DNA: TGCAGCGCCTCAGAGCCGGGGCTGGGTGAGCAGTACTTC.